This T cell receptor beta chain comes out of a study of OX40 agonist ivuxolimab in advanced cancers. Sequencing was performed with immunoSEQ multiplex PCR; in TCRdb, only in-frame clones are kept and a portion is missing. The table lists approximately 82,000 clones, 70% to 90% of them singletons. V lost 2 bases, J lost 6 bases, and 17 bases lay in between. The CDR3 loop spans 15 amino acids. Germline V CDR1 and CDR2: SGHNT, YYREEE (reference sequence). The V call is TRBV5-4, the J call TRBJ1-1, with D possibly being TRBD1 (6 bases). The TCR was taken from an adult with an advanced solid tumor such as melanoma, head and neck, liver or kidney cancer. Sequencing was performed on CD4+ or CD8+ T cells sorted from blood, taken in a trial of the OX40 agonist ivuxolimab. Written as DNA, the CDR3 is TGTGCCAGCAGCTTTTCAGGGGTTTCGGTGGCTGAAGCTTTCTTT. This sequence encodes CASSFSGVSVAEAFF.